This T cell receptor (beta chain) was identified during a study of OX40 agonist ivuxolimab in advanced cancers. Only one count was recorded for this clone. The table came from immunoSEQ multiplex PCR; TCRdb's copy has only in-frame clones and leaves some out. The repertoire holds 70,000 to 75,000 clones, with roughly 85% as singletons. Germline V CDR1 and CDR2: GTSNPN, SVGIG (reference sequence). The CDR3 is 14 residues long. V lost 1 base and J 5 bases, leaving 14 bases between the germline ends. This receptor was identified in an adult with an advanced solid tumor such as melanoma, head and neck, liver or kidney cancer. The V gene is TRBV30, the J gene TRBJ1-1; D is undetermined. Here the sequenced sample was CD4+ or CD8+ T cells sorted from blood, taken in a trial of the OX40 agonist ivuxolimab. The CDR3 sequence: CAWSGKSPSTEAFF. CDR3 bases: TGTGCCTGGAGTGGGAAGTCCCCCTCAACTGAAGCTTTCTTT.